The next 7 T cell receptor beta chains were all read from a single sample in a study of T cells in narcolepsy. Method: immunoSEQ multiplex PCR; TCRdb's copy keeps in-frame clones and lacks some. The table shows more than 20,000 clones, with 92% occurring only once. Sequenced: CD45RA- memory CD4+ T cells from PBMCs. These receptors were collected from a human donor with narcolepsy.

The genes are TRBV5-6 and TRBJ2-7; D gene ambiguous. Germline CDR1 is SGHDT and CDR2 is YYEEEE. The CDR3 runs 11 residues. V was pared by 3 bases and J by 5 bases, with 6 bases between. The CDR3 DNA sequence: TGTGCCAGCAGCTCTCGGGACGAGCAGTACTTC. The encoded protein is CASSSRDEQYF.

This clone is a singleton in its sample. The V call is TRBV4-1, the J call TRBJ2-5, with TRBD1 matching 10 bases. The germline CDR1 and CDR2 sequences are MGHRA and YSYEKL. The ends lost 5 bases at V and 4 bases at J; junction bases unmatched: 4. The CDR3 is 14 residues long. As DNA, the CDR3 is TGCGCCAGCAGCTTCCGGGACAGGGGAGAGACCCAGTACTTC. Encoded protein: CASSFRDRGETQYF.

This sequence joins TRBV20-1 and TRBJ2-7; 7 bases fit TRBD2. In germline, CDR1 is DFQATT, CDR2 SNEGSKA (reference sequence). The CDR3 length is 11 residues. CDR3 sequence (DNA): TGCAGGCCCGCCGGCTCAGCGGGACTCACCGTC. Translating gives CRPAGSAGLTV.

This chain connects TRBV9 to TRBJ2-3; either TRBD1 or TRBD2 may fit D (6 bases each). Germline assignment: CDR1 SGDLS and CDR2 YYNGEE. CDR3 length: 16 residues. Between the trimmed V and J ends, which lost 0 bases and 4 bases, there was a span of 15 bases. The DNA of the CDR3 is TGTGCCAGCAGCGTAGACTCCGGGGGCGAACCAGATACGCAGTATTTT. Its protein is CASSVDSGGEPDTQYF.

V and J are TRBV7-2 and TRBJ2-7; D remains unclear. Per the germline V gene, CDR1 is SGHTA and CDR2 is FQGNSA. Between the trimmed V and J ends, which lost 6 bases and 0 bases, there was a span of 15 bases. The CDR3 has 15 residues. CDR3 DNA: TGTGCCAGCAGACAACGACACTTTATCTCCTACGAGCAGTACTTC. Its translation is CASRQRHFISYEQYF.

The chain employs TRBV2 and TRBJ2-1, with TRBD2 matching 10 bases. The V segment lost 6 bases and the J segment 9 bases; nucleotides outside the gene matches: 11. The germline V gene encodes CDR1 SNHLY and CDR2 FYNNEI. The CDR3 runs 15 residues. The CDR3 reads CASSLSRLAGIEQFF. In DNA, the CDR3 is TGTGCCAGCAGCCTGAGCCGACTAGCGGGTATTGAGCAGTTCTTC.

CDR3 residues: CASSLGTAGGELFF. CDR3 nucleotides: TGTGCCAGCAGCTTAGGGACGGCCGGAGGGGAGCTGTTTTTT. This chain joins TRBV11-2 and TRBJ2-2; D ambiguous. Trimming shortened V by 1 base and J by 8 bases, and 11 bases separated the two germline ends. CDR3 size: 14 residues. Germline CDR1 reads SGHAT; CDR2 reads FQNNGV.